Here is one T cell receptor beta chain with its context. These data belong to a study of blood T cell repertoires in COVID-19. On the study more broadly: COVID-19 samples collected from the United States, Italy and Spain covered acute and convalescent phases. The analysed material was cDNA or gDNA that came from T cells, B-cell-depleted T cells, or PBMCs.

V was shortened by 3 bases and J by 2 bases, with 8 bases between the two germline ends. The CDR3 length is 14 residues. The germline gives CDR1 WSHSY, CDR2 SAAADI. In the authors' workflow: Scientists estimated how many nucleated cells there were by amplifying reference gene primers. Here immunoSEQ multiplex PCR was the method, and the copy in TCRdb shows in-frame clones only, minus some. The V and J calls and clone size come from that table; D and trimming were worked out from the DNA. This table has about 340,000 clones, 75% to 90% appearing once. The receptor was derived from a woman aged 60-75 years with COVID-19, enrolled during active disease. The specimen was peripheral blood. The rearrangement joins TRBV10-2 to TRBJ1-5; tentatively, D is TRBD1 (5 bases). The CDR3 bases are TGCGCCAGCAGTGACAGGGCAGGCAATCAGCCCCAGCATTTT. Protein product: CASSDRAGNQPQHF.